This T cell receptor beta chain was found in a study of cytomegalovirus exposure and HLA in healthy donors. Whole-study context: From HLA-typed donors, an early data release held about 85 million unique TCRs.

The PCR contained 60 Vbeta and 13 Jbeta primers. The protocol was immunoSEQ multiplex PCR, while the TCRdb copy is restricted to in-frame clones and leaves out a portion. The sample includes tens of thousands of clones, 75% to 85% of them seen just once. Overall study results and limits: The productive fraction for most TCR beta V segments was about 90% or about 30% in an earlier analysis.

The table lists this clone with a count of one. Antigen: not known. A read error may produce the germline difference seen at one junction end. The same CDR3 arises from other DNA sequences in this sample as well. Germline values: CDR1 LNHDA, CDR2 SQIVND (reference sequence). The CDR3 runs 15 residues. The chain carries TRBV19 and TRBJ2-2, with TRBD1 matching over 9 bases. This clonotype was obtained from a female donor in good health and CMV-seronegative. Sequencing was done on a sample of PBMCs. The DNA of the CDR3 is TGTGCTAGTAGGAGTACAGGGGGCCGGACCGGGGAGCTGTTTTTT. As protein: CASRSTGGRTGELFF.